This T cell receptor (beta chain) was sequenced during a study of memory CD4+ T cells and cytomegalovirus serostatus. Findings of the study overall: About 40% of the roughly 150 known CMV-associated TCRbeta sequences appeared in CD4+ memory.

With respect to this clone: The antigen is undetermined.

The CDR3 is 16 amino acids. Germline values: CDR1 SGHTA, CDR2 FQGNSA. V was pared by 5 bases and J by 2 bases, with 15 bases between. Per the original methods: After removing out-of-frame reads, over 2 million distinct TCRbeta sequences remained. Data came from immunoSEQ multiplex PCR; TCRdb stores just in-frame clones and leaves some out. The V and J calls and clone size come from that table; D and trimming were worked out from the DNA. In the table there are 40,000 to 50,000 clones, just over 75% of which are singletons. Single viable CD3+CD4+CD8-CD45RO+ cells were sorted as the memory CD4+ T cells. Total CD4+ T cells were enriched by CD4 positive selection.

This rearrangement joins TRBV7-2 to TRBJ1-4; a possible D gene is TRBD1 (6 bases). This clonotype was sampled from an adult in good health and CMV-seronegative. What was sequenced was memory CD4+ T cells from blood. The CDR3 DNA reads as TGTGCCAGCAGCCCCATACTACAGGGTACTAATGAAAAACTGTTTTTT. The encoded protein is CASSPILQGTNEKLFF.